What follows are 32 T cell receptor beta chains derived from one specimen sequenced in a study of beta chain features in type 1 diabetes. Study-wide findings and caveats: Researchers report that Type 1 diabetes patients had moderately but significantly shorter TCRB CDR3s across all four CD4+ subsets.

No antigen has been identified for these receptors. The authors reverse transcribed all of the isolated RNA, so sequencing captured expressed TCRB transcripts. Measured with immunoSEQ multiplex PCR; TCRdb has only the in-frame clones, and not every one. Found here are around 150,000 clones, 63% of them singletons; the top ten hold roughly 0.095%. Sequenced sample: naive CD4+ T cells from blood. The receptors derive from a man aged 25 to 40 with type 1 diabetes.

The rearrangement links TRBV29-1 to TRBJ2-1; D perhaps matches TRBD1 (5 bases). Germline assignment: CDR1 SQVTM and CDR2 ANQGSEA. CDR3 length: 16 amino acids. Trimming took off 0 bases at V and 1 base at J, with 13 bases between the two ends. CDR3 bases: TGCAGCGTTGAAGAGGGCAGGGCCCGTTCCTACAATGAGCAGTTCTTC. Its protein is CSVEEGRARSYNEQFF.

The chain has TRBV29-1 and TRBJ1-1; D is perhaps TRBD1 (5 bases). The CDR3 spans 15 residues. Germline V lookup: CDR1 SQVTM, CDR2 ANQGSEA. Trimming cost V 4 bases and J 5 bases, with 20 bases left between them. The CDR3 nucleotides read TGCAGCGTTGGACAGCAGCTGGGCCGAGGGACTGAAGCTTTCTTT. Amino acids: CSVGQQLGRGTEAFF.

The gene calls are TRBV13 and TRBJ2-7, with D maybe TRBD2 (5 bases). The CDR3 covers 12 residues. With 5 bases removed from V and 6 bases from J, the gap between germline ends came to 11 bases. The germline gives CDR1 PRHDT, CDR2 FYEKMQ (reference sequence). The CDR3 sequence is CASSPLEGEQYF. In DNA, the CDR3 is TGTGCCAGCAGCCCCCTTGAGGGCGAGCAGTACTTC. Together with reference TRBV13 and TRBJ2-7, the CDR3 gives the full variable domain: AAGVIQSPRHLIKEKRETATLKCYPIPRHDTVYWYQQGPGQDPQFLISFYEKMQSDKGSIPDRFSAQQFSDYHSELNMSSLELGDSALYFCASSPLEGEQYFGPGTRLTVT.

The chain has TRBV7-9 and TRBJ2-5; no clear D gene. The CDR3 runs to 12 residues. Germline CDR1 SEHNR, CDR2 FQNEAQ (reference sequence). V was trimmed by 6 bases and J by 8 bases, leaving 13 bases between them. The chain's CDR3 is CASSPSSDTQYF. CDR3 nucleotides: TGTGCCAGCAGTCCCTCCTCGGATACCCAGTACTTC.

CDR3 region: CASCPPPSGDTQYF. CDR3 DNA sequence: TGTGCCAGCTGCCCTCCCCCTAGCGGGGATACGCAGTATTTT. The chain combines TRBV7-2 with TRBJ2-3; 8 bases fit TRBD2. Germline CDR1 SGHTA, CDR2 FQGNSA. V lost 8 bases and J lost 6; bases outside the gene matches: 10. CDR3 length: 14 residues.

This chain links TRBV5-1 with TRBJ2-5, with D unclear. CDR1 is SGHRS, CDR2 YFSETQ, per germline. Trimming cost V 6 bases and J 1 base, with 4 bases left between them. The CDR3 extends over 11 amino acids. The CDR3 protein is CASTVQETQYF. The DNA of the CDR3 is TGCGCCAGCACCGTCCAAGAGACCCAGTACTTC.

This clone has only one observation. CDR3 sequence (DNA): TGTGCCAGCAGCCCCCGGGCCCCGGGACTAGCAGTAGATACGCAGTATTTT. Encoded protein: CASSPRAPGLAVDTQYF. This rearrangement joins TRBV9 to TRBJ2-3; 9 nucleotides align to TRBD2. Looked up from germline, CDR1 is SGDLS and CDR2 is YYNGEE. V shed 4 bases and J 5 bases; nucleotides not matched to a gene: 14. CDR3 size: 17 residues.

This clone came up a few times. V is TRBV15 and J is TRBJ2-1; 13 bases map to TRBD2. The V and J ends lost 5 bases and 7 bases, in that order; junction bases with no gene match: 8. CDR3 length: 16 amino acids. In germline, CDR1 is LNHNV, CDR2 YYDKDF (reference sequence). The CDR3 bases are TGTGCCACCAGCCCGAAACTAGCGGGGGGGCCGAATGAGCAGTTCTTC. This encodes CATSPKLAGGPNEQFF.

This chain connects TRBV4-3 to TRBJ1-1, with D possibly TRBD1 on 5 matching bases. Germline CDR1 is LGHNA and CDR2 is YSLEER. With 2 bases removed from V and 1 base from J, the gap between germline ends came to 11 bases. This CDR3 contains 15 residues. CDR3 residues: CASSQLTGPNTEAFF. CDR3 coding DNA: TGCGCCAGCAGCCAACTTACGGGACCGAACACTGAAGCTTTCTTT.

To note about this clone: The junction differs from germline at one of its ends, possibly a read error. The chain uses TRBV30 and TRBJ1-1; D is unclear. Germline-derived CDR1 and CDR2 are GTSNPN and SVGIG (reference sequence). The CDR3 loop spans 12 amino acids. The CDR3 protein is CAWGVTGVEAFF. The CDR3 bases are TGTGCCTGGGGTGTAACCGGGGTTGAAGCTTTCTTT.

The CDR3 nucleotides read TGTGCCAGCAGCTTTGACGTGAACACTGAAGCTTTCTTT. Protein product: CASSFDVNTEAFF. This chain connects TRBV7-6 to TRBJ1-1; D is uncertain. Germline values: CDR1 SGHVS, CDR2 FNYEAQ. V was trimmed by 3 bases and J by 0 bases, leaving 5 bases between them. CDR3 length equals 13 residues.

The chain carries TRBV7-9 and TRBJ1-6; TRBD1 might be the D (6 bases). The CDR3 sequence is 13 residues long. Trimming cost V 5 bases and J 10 bases, with 12 bases left between them. The germline V gene has CDR1 SEHNR and CDR2 FQNEAQ (reference sequence). As DNA, the CDR3 is TGTGCCAGCAGCCACAGGGACGTCTCACCCCTCCACTTT. This gives the protein CASSHRDVSPLHF.

The gene calls are TRBV10-3 and TRBJ2-3; D could derive from TRBD1 or TRBD2 (5 bases each). V was shortened by 6 bases and J by 1 base, with 8 bases between the two germline ends. Germline CDR1 reads ENHRY; CDR2 reads SYGVKD. This CDR3 spans 13 amino acids. This CDR3 reads CAIRGVGTDTQYF. CDR3 DNA: TGTGCCATCAGGGGGGTAGGCACAGATACGCAGTATTTT.

The V call is TRBV30, the J call TRBJ2-3; 7 positions agree with TRBD1. Trimming at V came to 1 base and at J to 5 bases, leaving 6 bases not matched to a gene. CDR1 is GTSNPN and CDR2 is SVGIG in the germline V gene (reference sequence). The CDR3 has 14 amino acids. CDR3 protein: CAWSGGGAEDTQYF. The CDR3 bases are TGTGCCTGGAGTGGAGGGGGCGCGGAAGATACGCAGTATTTT.

This clone was found once. The V gene is TRBV29-1, the J gene TRBJ1-4; D is ambiguous. V gave up 6 bases and J gave up 0 bases, with 8 bases separating them. CDR1 and CDR2 from the germline V gene are SQVTM and ANQGSEA. The CDR3 runs to 13 residues. CDR3 sequence reads: CSVKRATNEKLFF. The CDR3 bases are TGCAGCGTAAAACGGGCAACTAATGAAAAACTGTTTTTT.

The chain has TRBV10-3 and TRBJ2-5; TRBD1 aligns across 7 bases. Germline V gene sequence: CDR1 ENHRY, CDR2 SYGVKD. The CDR3 length is 15 residues. Losses at the gene ends were 2 bases for V and 2 bases for J; bases not matched to a gene: 5. The CDR3 protein is CAISEAGGKQETQYF. The CDR3 DNA follows: TGTGCCATCAGTGAGGCAGGGGGTAAACAAGAGACCCAGTACTTC.

The CDR3 nucleotides are TGTGCCAGCAGCGGAACTAGCTTCACAGATACGCAGTATTTT. Encoded protein: CASSGTSFTDTQYF. The chain couples TRBV9 to TRBJ2-3; a possible D gene is TRBD2 (6 bases). The CDR3 has 14 residues. Germline CDR1 is SGDLS and CDR2 is YYNGEE. V lost 3 bases, J lost 2 bases, and 10 bases lay in between.

The V and J genes are TRBV30 and TRBJ2-2; D might be TRBD2 (5 bases). The CDR3 is 14 residues long. The germline gives CDR1 GTSNPN, CDR2 SVGIG (reference sequence). CDR3 loop: CAYQRAVNTGELFF. CDR3 sequence (DNA): TGTGCTTACCAGAGGGCGGTGAACACCGGGGAGCTGTTTTTT.

The rearrangement uses TRBV7-9 and TRBJ2-6; D could derive from TRBD1 or TRBD2 (5 bases each). With 1 base removed from V and 3 bases from J, the gap between germline ends came to 16 bases. Germline lookup yields CDR1 SEHNR and CDR2 FQNEAQ (reference sequence). CDR3 size: 18 residues. The CDR3 protein is CASSLGALGTGGANVLTF. The CDR3 DNA follows: TGTGCCAGCAGCTTAGGAGCGTTGGGGACCGGTGGGGCCAACGTCCTGACTTTC.

This chain joins TRBV29-1 and TRBJ1-2; 9 nucleotides align to TRBD1. The CDR3 sequence is 12 residues long. CDR1 is SQVTM, CDR2 ANQGSEA, per germline. Germline trimming cut 7 bases from V and 8 bases from J; bases unmatched to any gene: 8. Here the CDR3 DNA reads TGCAGCGGGTCGGACAGGGGCCAAGGCTACACCTTC. It encodes CSGSDRGQGYTF.

V is TRBV18 and J is TRBJ1-2; D is perhaps TRBD1 (6 bases). CDR3 length equals 13 residues. The germline CDR1 and CDR2 sequences are KGHSH and LQKENI. The ends were cut back, 6 bases at V and 2 bases at J, with 10 bases in the middle. The CDR3 region is CASSPGANYGYTF. CDR3 nucleotide sequence: TGTGCCAGCTCTCCAGGGGCCAACTATGGCTACACCTTC.

The V call is TRBV25-1, the J call TRBJ2-6, with D maybe TRBD1 (6 bases). Germline-derived CDR1 and CDR2 are MGHDK and SYGVNS. The CDR3 runs to 15 residues. Deletions cut 4 bases from V and 2 bases from J, with 9 bases between. The CDR3 region has the DNA TGTGCCAGCAGTGTTAACAGGGCTGGGGCCAACGTCCTGACTTTC. Its protein product is CASSVNRAGANVLTF.

The chain combines TRBV30 with TRBJ2-6; TRBD1 might be the D (6 bases). The V gene's germline CDR1 is GTSNPN and CDR2 SVGIG (reference sequence). This CDR3 has 15 amino acids. Trimming removed 4 bases at V and 2 bases at J, with 12 bases between. The CDR3, as DNA: TGTGCCTGGATGTTGGGGGCAGCTGGGGCCAACGTCCTGACTTTC. Translating it yields CAWMLGAAGANVLTF.

The chain uses TRBV20-1 and TRBJ2-7; D possibly corresponds to TRBD1 (6 bases). The CDR3 length is 11 residues. Germline V gene sequence: CDR1 DFQATT, CDR2 SNEGSKA (reference sequence). Trimming cost V 7 bases and J 0 bases, with 7 bases left between them. The CDR3 nucleotides read TGCAGTGGGACAGACTCCTACGAGCAGTACTTC. It encodes CSGTDSYEQYF.

The chain uses TRBV29-1 and TRBJ1-3; 7 bases align to TRBD1. This CDR3 has 14 amino acids. Losses at the gene ends were 6 bases for V and 4 bases for J; bases not matched to a gene: 9. The germline gives CDR1 SQVTM, CDR2 ANQGSEA. The CDR3 region is CSVDRQRAGNTIYF. CDR3 coding DNA: TGCAGCGTGGACAGGCAGAGGGCAGGAAACACCATATATTTT.

The CDR3 bases are TGTGCCAGCAGCCAAATCCTAGCCCCAGTAAACATTCAGTACTTC. Protein: CASSQILAPVNIQYF. V is TRBV14 and J is TRBJ2-4, with D perhaps TRBD2 (5 bases). Germline CDR1 SGHDN, CDR2 FVKESK. Trimming stripped 2 bases from V and 6 bases from J, with 14 bases between. The CDR3 has 15 residues. Variable domain in full (rest from reference TRBV14 and TRBJ2-4): EAGVTQFPSHSVIEKGQTVTLRCDPISGHDNLYWYRRVMGKEIKFLLHFVKESKQDESGMPNNRFLAERTGGTYSTLKVQPAELEDSGVYFCASSQILAPVNIQYFGAGTRLSVL.

This clone was detected a few times. J is TRBJ2-5 and V is TRBV5-1; TRBD1 is a possible D gene (5 bases). Per the germline V gene, CDR1 is SGHRS and CDR2 is YFSETQ. Trimming removed 1 base from V and 2 bases from J, with 12 bases in between. CDR3 size: 15 residues. Written as DNA, the CDR3 is TGCGCCAGCAGCTTGACAGGAGAGATTCAAGAGACCCAGTACTTC. Protein sequence: CASSLTGEIQETQYF.

V gene TRBV30 combines with J gene TRBJ2-3, with D maybe TRBD2 (7 bases). The CDR3 is 14 amino acids. V lost 2 bases to trimming and J lost 4 bases, with 13 bases between them. CDR1 and CDR2 (germline): GTSNPN, SVGIG (reference sequence). CDR3 residues: CAWSIGGVADTQYF. The CDR3 DNA follows: TGTGCCTGGAGTATAGGGGGGGTAGCAGATACGCAGTATTTT. Looking up the rest from reference TRBV30 and TRBJ2-3 gives the full variable domain: SQTIHQWPATLVQPVGSPLSLECTVEGTSNPNLYWYRQAAGRGLQLLFYSVGIGQISSEVPQNLSASRPQDRQFILSSKKLLLSDSGFYLCAWSIGGVADTQYFGPGTRLTVL.

This clone has more than one count but fewer than ten. The chain uses TRBV10-3 and TRBJ2-3, with 8 bases lining up with TRBD1. CDR1 is ENHRY, CDR2 SYGVKD, per germline. The length of the CDR3 is 13 residues. The V gene end was trimmed by 9 bases and the J gene end by 1 base; junction bases not matched to a gene: 3. The CDR3 DNA sequence: TGTGCCATTGGGGGACAGGGCACAGATACGCAGTATTTT. Translating it yields CAIGGQGTDTQYF.

The chain joins TRBV4-3 to TRBJ2-3; 9 bases are shared with TRBD2. The V and J ends lost 4 bases and 2 bases, in that order; junction bases with no gene match: 4. Germline V gives CDR1 LGHNA, CDR2 YSLEER. This CDR3 region has 15 residues. The CDR3 loop is CASSPRGGPTDTQYF. For the CDR3, the DNA is TGCGCCAGCAGCCCGCGGGGGGGCCCCACAGATACGCAGTATTTT.

The rearrangement joins TRBV30 to TRBJ1-5, with a weak D call TRBD1 (5 bases). The V gene's germline CDR1 is GTSNPN and CDR2 SVGIG (reference sequence). V lost 2 bases and J lost 5, with 10 bases in between. The CDR3 covers 13 residues. In DNA, the CDR3 is TGTGCCTGGAGTCTCCGGGACGATCAGCCCCAGCATTTT. Its protein is CAWSLRDDQPQHF.

The chain has TRBV29-1 and TRBJ1-2; 11 nucleotides match TRBD1. With 8 bases clipped from V and 8 bases from J, the junction kept 13 bases outside the gene matches. Germline CDR1 SQVTM, CDR2 ANQGSEA. The CDR3 length is 14 residues. This chain's CDR3 is CSTRDGQGARGYTF. The CDR3 DNA sequence: TGCAGCACCCGAGACGGACAGGGGGCGAGGGGCTACACCTTC.